This paragraph covers one T cell receptor beta chain sequence. Authors' methods: Amplified reference gene primers provided the basis for estimating nucleated cell counts. Sequencing was performed with immunoSEQ multiplex PCR; in TCRdb, only in-frame clones are kept and a portion is missing. V, J and clone size are taken as reported in that table, and D and trimming were inferred from the DNA itself. The sample contains some 190,000 clones, 76% of which appear only once. The record originates from a study of blood T cell repertoires in COVID-19. For the study at large: The samples span acute and convalescent COVID-19 from the United States, Italy and Spain. The analysed material was cDNA or gDNA that came from T cells, B-cell-depleted T cells, or PBMCs.

The CDR3 spans 14 residues. With V trimmed by 4 bases and J by 9 bases, 11 bases remained unmatched. Germline V CDR1 and CDR2: MNHEY, SMNVEV (reference sequence). The sample comprised peripheral blood. This chain joins TRBV27 and TRBJ1-2, with 7 bases that match TRBD1. The sequence was obtained from a woman aged 45-59 years with active or convalescent COVID-19. The CDR3 reads CASSSRGTPARYTF. CDR3 nucleotide sequence: TGTGCCAGCAGTTCCAGGGGGACCCCGGCTCGCTACACCTTC.